The T cell receptor (beta chain) under discussion was sequenced for a study of siplizumab effects on memory and regulatory T cells. Broader study findings: The apparent diversity of naive T cells exceeded that of memory cells, and naive T cells seemed to make a major contribution to the alloresponse. Most alloreactive clones went unmapped to unstimulated subsets; only a minor fraction mapped. Alloreactive sequences tracing back to unstimulated CD4+ memory cells were significantly reduced by siplizumab.

Looked up from germline, CDR1 is MNHNY and CDR2 is SVGAGI (reference sequence). The CDR3 has 12 amino acids. Trimming took 8 bases from V and 0 from J, leaving 7 bases between them. A word on this clone: As yet, its antigen is unknown.

The assay was immunoSEQ multiplex PCR, and TCRdb's table has in-frame clones only and misses some. The data show roughly 100,000 clones, roughly 91% seen once. The sequenced sample was CD4+ T cells sorted from blood. V is TRBV6-6 and J is TRBJ2-5; D is possibly TRBD2 (5 bases). This TCR was sampled from a human donor in good health. The CDR3, as DNA: TGTGCCAGCGGGAGCTACCAAGAGACCCAGTACTTC. Its translation: CASGSYQETQYF.